This is a list of T cell receptor beta chains from one sample in a study of T cells in Graves' hyperthyroidism and ophthalmopathy. TCRdb called the multiplex PCR reads again in MiXCR, with one record for every CDR3 protein. The sample lists some 720,000 distinct CDR3 sequences, over 15% occurring once. The specimen was blood. These receptors were taken from a man between 18 and 35 years old with Graves' hyperthyroidism. Both conserved end residues are part of each CDR3. The order of the fields is D gene, J gene, V gene, clone size, CDR3 protein, CDR3 DNA. D genes are given only for firm matches. Clone size is shown for a subset of rows, as once, few, many or a class of expanded clone.

d_call: .
j_call: TRBJ1-1
v_call: TRBV3-1
clone_size: many
cdr3_aa: CASSQTGGAEAFF
cdr3_nt: TGTGCCAGCAGCCAAACCGGGGGCGCGGAGGCTTTCTTT

d_call: .
j_call: TRBJ1-2
v_call: TRBV7-9
clone_size: few
cdr3_aa: CASSLGGGVGYTF
cdr3_nt: TGTGCCAGCAGCTTAGGGGGAGGGGTTGGCTACACCTTC

d_call: .
j_call: TRBJ2-1
v_call: TRBV6-5
clone_size: few
cdr3_aa: CASSYWRDNRNEQFF
cdr3_nt: TGTGCCAGCAGTTACTGGCGGGATAATCGTAATGAGCAGTTCTTC

d_call: TRBD2
j_call: TRBJ2-5
v_call: TRBV24-1
clone_size: few
cdr3_aa: CATSATSAYQETQYF
cdr3_nt: TGTGCCACCAGTGCCACTAGCGCTTACCAAGAGACCCAGTACTTC

d_call: .
j_call: TRBJ1-1
v_call: TRBV29-1
clone_size: many
cdr3_aa: CSARGGETEAFF
cdr3_nt: TGCAGCGCCCGAGGGGGGGAGACTGAAGCTTTCTTT

d_call: TRBD1
j_call: TRBJ2-1
v_call: TRBV25-1
clone_size: .
cdr3_aa: CASSEYRQGPYNEQFF
cdr3_nt: TGTGCCAGCAGTGAATATAGACAGGGCCCCTACAATGAGCAGTTCTTC

d_call: .
j_call: TRBJ2-5
v_call: TRBV4-1
clone_size: .
cdr3_aa: CASSQVRQEAQYF
cdr3_nt: TGCGCCAGCAGCCAAGTTAGACAAGAGGCCCAGTACTTC

d_call: .
j_call: TRBJ1-2
v_call: TRBV7-3
clone_size: many
cdr3_aa: CASSFRRYGYTF
cdr3_nt: TGTGCCAGCAGCTTTCGAAGATATGGCTACACCTTC

d_call: TRBD2
j_call: TRBJ2-7
v_call: TRBV4-1
clone_size: many
cdr3_aa: CASSQVAGATYEQYF
cdr3_nt: TGCGCCAGCAGCCAAGTTGCGGGAGCGACCTACGAGCAGTACTTC

d_call: .
j_call: TRBJ2-7
v_call: TRBV7-3
clone_size: few
cdr3_aa: CASSLGQGEAQYF
cdr3_nt: TGTGCCAGCAGCTTAGGCCAGGGTGAGGCGCAGTACTTC

d_call: .
j_call: TRBJ1-5
v_call: TRBV15
clone_size: .
cdr3_aa: CATSRDRASQPQHF
cdr3_nt: TGTGCCACCAGCAGAGACAGGGCTAGTCAGCCCCAGCATTTT

d_call: TRBD2
j_call: TRBJ2-5
v_call: TRBV12-3/TRBV12-4
clone_size: few
cdr3_aa: CASSHTSGSTQETQYF
cdr3_nt: TGTGCCAGCAGCCATACTAGCGGGAGCACACAAGAGACCCAGTACTTC

d_call: TRBD1
j_call: TRBJ1-2
v_call: TRBV27
clone_size: .
cdr3_aa: CASRSWTGGGANYGYTF
cdr3_nt: TGTGCCAGCAGATCGTGGACAGGGGGAGGAGCTAACTATGGCTACACCTTC

d_call: .
j_call: TRBJ2-7
v_call: TRBV20-1
clone_size: many
cdr3_aa: CSASVGPVYEQYF
cdr3_nt: TGCAGTGCTTCAGTAGGGCCCGTGTACGAGCAGTACTTC

d_call: .
j_call: TRBJ1-4
v_call: TRBV28
clone_size: many
cdr3_aa: CASTPGGSEKLFF
cdr3_nt: TGTGCCAGCACCCCGGGGGGTAGTGAAAAACTGTTTTTT

d_call: .
j_call: TRBJ1-5
v_call: TRBV12-3/TRBV12-4
clone_size: many
cdr3_aa: CASSLDGNSNQPQHF
cdr3_nt: TGTGCCAGCAGCCTCGACGGGAATAGCAATCAGCCCCAGCATTTT

d_call: .
j_call: TRBJ2-7
v_call: TRBV7-9
clone_size: .
cdr3_aa: CASSLPTIGSSEQYF
cdr3_nt: TGTGCCAGCAGCTTACCGACGATCGGGAGCAGTGAGCAGTACTTC

d_call: TRBD2
j_call: TRBJ2-3
v_call: TRBV18
clone_size: few
cdr3_aa: CASSSGLAGAYASTDTQYF
cdr3_nt: TGTGCCAGCTCATCGGGACTAGCGGGAGCCTACGCTAGCACAGATACGCAGTATTTT

d_call: TRBD2
j_call: TRBJ2-1
v_call: TRBV12-3/TRBV12-4
clone_size: few
cdr3_aa: CASSILAGGLYEQFF
cdr3_nt: TGTGCCAGCAGCATCCTAGCGGGAGGTCTCTATGAGCAGTTCTTC

d_call: TRBD2
j_call: TRBJ2-1
v_call: TRBV7-8
clone_size: many
cdr3_aa: CASSWGWTSFNEQFF
cdr3_nt: TGTGCCAGCAGCTGGGGTTGGACTAGCTTCAATGAGCAGTTCTTC

d_call: TRBD2
j_call: TRBJ2-1
v_call: TRBV20-1
clone_size: once
cdr3_aa: CSATALAGLADEQFF
cdr3_nt: TGCAGTGCTACCGCACTAGCGGGACTAGCGGATGAGCAGTTCTTC

d_call: .
j_call: TRBJ1-5
v_call: TRBV20-1
clone_size: .
cdr3_aa: CSSKRPRSNQPQHF
cdr3_nt: TGCAGTTCGAAGAGGCCCCGTAGCAATCAGCCCCAGCATTTT

d_call: TRBD1
j_call: TRBJ2-7
v_call: TRBV6-1
clone_size: many
cdr3_aa: CASSSDRGWDEQYF
cdr3_nt: TGTGCCAGCAGCTCCGACAGGGGATGGGACGAGCAGTACTTC